This T cell receptor (beta chain) was retrieved from a study of blood T cell repertoires in COVID-19. Study overall: Spain, Italy and the United States supplied samples that represented acute and convalescent COVID-19.

Repertoires were generated with immunoSEQ multiplex PCR, while TCRdb's copy carries only in-frame clones and drops some. The data show around 300,000 clones, over 85% seen once. Individuals aged roughly 18 to 95 years were recruited from 24 US areas. Clinical history reported by participants formed the basis on which cohorts were assigned. Before being deemed recovered, Cohort 3 donors had two negative PCRs, clearance, or symptom resolution. In its sample, this clone was seen many times. The CDR3 has 14 amino acids. Sequenced: PBMCs or T cells enriched from blood (not recorded which). This clonotype was sampled from an older woman who had recovered from COVID-19. The rearrangement uses TRBV12-1 and TRBJ2-7; the table's D gene call, TRBD2, was not cross checked with the DNA. TRBV12-1 is described as a pseudogene. CDR3 in amino acids: CASSSHMESYEQYF. The CDR3 DNA is TGTGCCAGCAGCTCCCACATGGAGAGCTACGAGCAGTACTTC.